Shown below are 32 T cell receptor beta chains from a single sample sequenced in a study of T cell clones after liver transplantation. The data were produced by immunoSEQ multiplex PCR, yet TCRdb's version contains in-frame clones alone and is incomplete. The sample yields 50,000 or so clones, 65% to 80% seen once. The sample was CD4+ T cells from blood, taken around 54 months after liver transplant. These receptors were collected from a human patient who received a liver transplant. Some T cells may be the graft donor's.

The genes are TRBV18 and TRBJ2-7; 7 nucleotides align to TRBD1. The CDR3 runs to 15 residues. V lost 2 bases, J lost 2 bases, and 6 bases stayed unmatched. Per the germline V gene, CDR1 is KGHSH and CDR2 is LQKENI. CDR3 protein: CASSPNLTGPYEQYF. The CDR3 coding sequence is TGTGCCAGCTCACCAAATCTGACAGGGCCCTACGAGCAGTACTTC. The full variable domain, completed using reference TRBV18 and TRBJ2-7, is NAGVMQNPRHLVRRRGQEARLRCSPMKGHSHVYWYRQLPEEGLKFMVYLQKENIIDESGMPKERFSAEFPKEGPSILRIQQVVRGDSAAYFCASSPNLTGPYEQYFGPGTRLTVT.

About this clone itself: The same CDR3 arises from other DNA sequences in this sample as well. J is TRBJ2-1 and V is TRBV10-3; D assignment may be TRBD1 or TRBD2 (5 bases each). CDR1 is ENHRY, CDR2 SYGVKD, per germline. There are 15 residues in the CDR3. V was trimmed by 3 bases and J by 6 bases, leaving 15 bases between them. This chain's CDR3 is CAISERQGAFNEQFF. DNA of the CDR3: TGTGCCATCAGTGAAAGGCAGGGAGCCTTCAATGAGCAGTTCTTC.

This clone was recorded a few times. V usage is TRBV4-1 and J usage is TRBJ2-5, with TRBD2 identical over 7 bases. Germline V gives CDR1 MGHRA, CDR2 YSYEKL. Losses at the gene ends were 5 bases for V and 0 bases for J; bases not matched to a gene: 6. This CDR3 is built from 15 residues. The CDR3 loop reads CASSSPGRNQETQYF. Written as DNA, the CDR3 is TGCGCCAGCAGCTCCCCCGGGAGGAACCAAGAGACCCAGTACTTC.

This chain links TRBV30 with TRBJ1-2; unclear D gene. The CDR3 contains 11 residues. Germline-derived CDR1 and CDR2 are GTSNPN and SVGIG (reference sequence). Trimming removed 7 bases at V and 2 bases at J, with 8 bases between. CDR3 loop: CAYTENYGYTF. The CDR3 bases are TGTGCCTACACAGAGAACTATGGCTACACCTTC. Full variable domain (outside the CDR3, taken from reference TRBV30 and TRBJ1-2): SQTIHQWPATLVQPVGSPLSLECTVEGTSNPNLYWYRQAAGRGLQLLFYSVGIGQISSEVPQNLSASRPQDRQFILSSKKLLLSDSGFYLCAYTENYGYTFGSGTRLTVV.

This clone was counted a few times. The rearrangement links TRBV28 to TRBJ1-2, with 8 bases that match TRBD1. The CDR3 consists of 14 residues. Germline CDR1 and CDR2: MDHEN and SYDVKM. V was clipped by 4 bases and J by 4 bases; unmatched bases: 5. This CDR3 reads CASSSAGGTYGYTF. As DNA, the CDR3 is TGTGCCAGCAGTTCGGCAGGGGGCACCTATGGCTACACCTTC.

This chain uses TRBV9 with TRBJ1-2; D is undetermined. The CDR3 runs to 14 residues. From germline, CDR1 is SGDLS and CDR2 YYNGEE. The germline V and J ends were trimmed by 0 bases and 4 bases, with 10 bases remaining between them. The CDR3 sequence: CASSVGQSTYGYTF. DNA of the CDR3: TGTGCCAGCAGCGTAGGTCAGTCGACCTATGGCTACACCTTC.

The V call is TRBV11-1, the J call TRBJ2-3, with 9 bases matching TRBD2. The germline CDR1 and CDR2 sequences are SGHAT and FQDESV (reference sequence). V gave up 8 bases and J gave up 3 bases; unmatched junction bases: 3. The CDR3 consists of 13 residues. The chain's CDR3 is CASGLAGTDTQYF. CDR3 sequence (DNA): TGTGCCAGCGGTCTAGCGGGGACAGATACGCAGTATTTT.

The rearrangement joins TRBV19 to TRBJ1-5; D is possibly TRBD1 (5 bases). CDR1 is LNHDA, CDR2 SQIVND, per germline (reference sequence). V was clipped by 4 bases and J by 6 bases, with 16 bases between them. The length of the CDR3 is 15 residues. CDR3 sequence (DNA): TGTGCCAGTAGTAAAACAGGCGCATGGGGTCAGCCCCAGCATTTT. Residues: CASSKTGAWGQPQHF.

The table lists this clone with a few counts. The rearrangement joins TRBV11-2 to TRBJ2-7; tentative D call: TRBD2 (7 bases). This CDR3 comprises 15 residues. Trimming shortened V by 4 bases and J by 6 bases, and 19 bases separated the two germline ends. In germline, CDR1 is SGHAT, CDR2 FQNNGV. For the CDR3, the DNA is TGTGCCAGCAGCTCCCTACGGGGGGCGTCTTCCGAGCAGTACTTC. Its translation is CASSSLRGASSEQYF.

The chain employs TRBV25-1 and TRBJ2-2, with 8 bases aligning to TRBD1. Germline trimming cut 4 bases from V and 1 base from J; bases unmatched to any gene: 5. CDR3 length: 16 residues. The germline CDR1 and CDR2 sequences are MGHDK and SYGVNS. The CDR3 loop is CASSGQGTLNTGELFF. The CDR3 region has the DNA TGTGCCAGCAGTGGACAGGGGACCCTGAACACCGGGGAGCTGTTTTTT.

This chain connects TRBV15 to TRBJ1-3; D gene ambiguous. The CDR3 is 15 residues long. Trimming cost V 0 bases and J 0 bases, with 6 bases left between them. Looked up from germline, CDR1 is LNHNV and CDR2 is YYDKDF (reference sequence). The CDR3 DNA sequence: TGTGCCACCAGCAGAGATAGGGCCTCTGGAAACACCATATATTTT. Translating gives CATSRDRASGNTIYF.

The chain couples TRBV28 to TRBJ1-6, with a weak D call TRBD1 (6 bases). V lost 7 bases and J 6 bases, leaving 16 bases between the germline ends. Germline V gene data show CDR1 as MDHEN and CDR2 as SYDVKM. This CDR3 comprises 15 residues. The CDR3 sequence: CASTQGPLINSPLHF. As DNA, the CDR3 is TGTGCCAGCACCCAGGGGCCTTTAATTAATTCACCCCTCCACTTT. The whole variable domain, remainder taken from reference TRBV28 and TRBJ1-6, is DVKVTQSSRYLVKRTGEKVFLECVQDMDHENMFWYRQDPGLGLRLIYFSYDVKMKEKGDIPEGYSVSREKKERFSLILESASTNQTSMYLCASTQGPLINSPLHFGNGTRLTVT.

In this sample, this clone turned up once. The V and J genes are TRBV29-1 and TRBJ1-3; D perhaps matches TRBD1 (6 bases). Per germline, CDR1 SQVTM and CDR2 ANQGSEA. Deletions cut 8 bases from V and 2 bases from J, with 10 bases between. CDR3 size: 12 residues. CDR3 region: CSYRAAGNTIYF. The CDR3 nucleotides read TGCAGCTACAGGGCGGCTGGAAACACCATATATTTT.

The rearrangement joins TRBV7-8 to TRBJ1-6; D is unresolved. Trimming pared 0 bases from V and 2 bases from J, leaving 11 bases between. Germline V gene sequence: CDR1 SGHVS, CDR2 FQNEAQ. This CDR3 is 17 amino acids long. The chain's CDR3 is CASSLASGSPYNSPLHF. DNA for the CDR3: TGTGCCAGCAGCTTAGCGTCAGGATCGCCCTATAATTCACCCCTCCACTTT.

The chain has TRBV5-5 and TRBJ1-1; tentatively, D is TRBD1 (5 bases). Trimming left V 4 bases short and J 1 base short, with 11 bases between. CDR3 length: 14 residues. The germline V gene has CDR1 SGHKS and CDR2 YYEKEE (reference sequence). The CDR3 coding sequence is TGTGCCAGCAGCCTGTCGACAGCGAACACTGAAGCTTTCTTT. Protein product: CASSLSTANTEAFF. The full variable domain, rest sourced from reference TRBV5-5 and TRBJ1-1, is DAGVTQSPTHLIKTRGQQVTLRCSPISGHKSVSWYQQVLGQGPQFIFQYYEKEERGRGNFPDRFSARQFPNYSSELNVNALLLGDSALYLCASSLSTANTEAFFGQGTRLTVV.

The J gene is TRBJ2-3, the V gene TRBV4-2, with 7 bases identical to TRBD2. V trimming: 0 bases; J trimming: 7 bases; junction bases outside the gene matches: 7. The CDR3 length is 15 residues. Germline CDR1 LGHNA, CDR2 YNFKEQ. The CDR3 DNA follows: TGTGCCAGCAGCCAAGAGCGGGGGAATTCAAATACGCAGTATTTT. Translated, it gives CASSQERGNSNTQYF.

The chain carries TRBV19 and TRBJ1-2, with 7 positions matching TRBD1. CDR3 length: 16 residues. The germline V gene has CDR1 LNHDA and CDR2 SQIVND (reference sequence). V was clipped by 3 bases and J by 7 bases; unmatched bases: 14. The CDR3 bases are TGTGCCAGTAGTATTCGTAAAGACAGGGAGGATCGTGGCTACACCTTC. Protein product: CASSIRKDREDRGYTF.

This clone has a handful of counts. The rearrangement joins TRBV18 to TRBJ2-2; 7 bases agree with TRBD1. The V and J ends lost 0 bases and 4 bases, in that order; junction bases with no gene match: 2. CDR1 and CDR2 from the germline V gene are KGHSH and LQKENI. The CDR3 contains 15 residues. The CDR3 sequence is CASSPPGQSTGELFF. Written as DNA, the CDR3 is TGTGCCAGCTCACCACCGGGACAGAGCACCGGGGAGCTGTTTTTT.

CDR3 sequence: CASSDQGAQYGYTF. The CDR3 region has the DNA TGTGCCAGCAGTGACCAGGGGGCGCAGTATGGCTACACCTTC. This chain joins TRBV6-4 and TRBJ1-2, with 8 bases lining up with TRBD1. CDR1 is MRHNA, CDR2 SNTAGT, per germline. V trimming: 2 bases; J trimming: 5 bases; junction bases outside the gene matches: 4. The length of the CDR3 is 14 residues.

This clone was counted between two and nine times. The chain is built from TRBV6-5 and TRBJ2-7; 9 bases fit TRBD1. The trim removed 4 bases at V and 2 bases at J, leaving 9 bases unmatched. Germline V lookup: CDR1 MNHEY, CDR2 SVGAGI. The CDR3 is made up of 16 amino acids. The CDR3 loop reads CASSSMGTGRPYEQYF. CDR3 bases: TGTGCCAGCAGTTCCATGGGGACAGGGAGGCCCTACGAGCAGTACTTC.

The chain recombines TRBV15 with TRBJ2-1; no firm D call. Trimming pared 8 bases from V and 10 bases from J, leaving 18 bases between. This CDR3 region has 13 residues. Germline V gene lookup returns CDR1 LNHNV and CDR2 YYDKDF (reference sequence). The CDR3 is CATGSLGSREQFF. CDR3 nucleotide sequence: TGTGCCACCGGTTCGTTGGGGTCAAGGGAGCAGTTCTTC.

The CDR3 reads CAISDDTRSYNEQFF. CDR3 bases: TGTGCCATCAGTGATGACACCCGCTCCTACAATGAGCAGTTCTTC. This sequence joins TRBV10-3 and TRBJ2-1, with D hard to call. Trimming shortened V by 3 bases and J by 0 bases, and 9 bases separated the two germline ends. CDR1 and CDR2 (germline): ENHRY, SYGVKD. The CDR3 consists of 15 residues.

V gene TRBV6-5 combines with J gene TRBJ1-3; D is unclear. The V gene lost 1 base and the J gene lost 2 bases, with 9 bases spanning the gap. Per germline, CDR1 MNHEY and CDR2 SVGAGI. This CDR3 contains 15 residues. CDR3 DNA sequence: TGTGCCAGCAGTTACTGGGGAAGGACTGGAAACACCATATATTTT. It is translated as CASSYWGRTGNTIYF.

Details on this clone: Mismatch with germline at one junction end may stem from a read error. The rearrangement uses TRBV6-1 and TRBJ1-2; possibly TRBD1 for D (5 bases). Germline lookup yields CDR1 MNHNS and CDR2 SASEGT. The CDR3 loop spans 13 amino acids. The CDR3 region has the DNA TGTGCCAGCAGTGAGGGATACAATTCGGGACCCTATTTC. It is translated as CASSEGYNSGPYF.

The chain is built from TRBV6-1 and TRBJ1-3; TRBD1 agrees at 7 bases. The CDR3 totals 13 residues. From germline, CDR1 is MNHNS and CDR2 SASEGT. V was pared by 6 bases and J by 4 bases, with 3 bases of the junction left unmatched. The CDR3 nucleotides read TGTGCCAGCAGGACAGGGTTCGGAAACACCATATATTTT. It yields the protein CASRTGFGNTIYF.

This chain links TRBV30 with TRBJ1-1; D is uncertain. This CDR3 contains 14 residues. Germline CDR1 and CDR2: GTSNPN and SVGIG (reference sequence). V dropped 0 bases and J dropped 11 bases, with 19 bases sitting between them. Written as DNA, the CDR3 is TGTGCCTGGAGTGTACAAACCCCCGGCATTGGGGCTTTCTTT. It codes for CAWSVQTPGIGAFF.

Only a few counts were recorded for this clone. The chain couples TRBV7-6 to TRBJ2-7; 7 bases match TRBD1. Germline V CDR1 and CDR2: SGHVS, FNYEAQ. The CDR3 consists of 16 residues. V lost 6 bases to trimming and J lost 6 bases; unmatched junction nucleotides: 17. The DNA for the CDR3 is TGTGCCAGCAGTTCCCTACATAGGGAAGGGGGCTCCGAGCAGTACTTC. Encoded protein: CASSSLHREGGSEQYF.

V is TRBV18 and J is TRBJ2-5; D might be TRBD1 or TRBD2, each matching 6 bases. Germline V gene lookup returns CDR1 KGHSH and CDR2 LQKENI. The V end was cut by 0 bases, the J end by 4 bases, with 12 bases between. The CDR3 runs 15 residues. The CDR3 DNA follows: TGTGCCAGCTCACCACCGGAGGGGGTAGGAGAGACCCAGTACTTC. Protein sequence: CASSPPEGVGETQYF.

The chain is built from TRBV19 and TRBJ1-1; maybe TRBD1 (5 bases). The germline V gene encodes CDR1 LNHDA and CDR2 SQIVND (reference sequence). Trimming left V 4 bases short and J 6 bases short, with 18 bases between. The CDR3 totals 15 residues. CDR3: CASSTPGLGGSEAFF. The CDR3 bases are TGTGCCAGTAGTACTCCGGGTTTGGGGGGTTCTGAAGCTTTCTTT. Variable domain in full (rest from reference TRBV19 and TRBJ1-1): DGGITQSPKYLFRKEGQNVTLSCEQNLNHDAMYWYRQDPGQGLRLIYYSQIVNDFQKGDIAEGYSVSREKKESFPLTVTSAQKNPTAFYLCASSTPGLGGSEAFFGQGTRLTVV.

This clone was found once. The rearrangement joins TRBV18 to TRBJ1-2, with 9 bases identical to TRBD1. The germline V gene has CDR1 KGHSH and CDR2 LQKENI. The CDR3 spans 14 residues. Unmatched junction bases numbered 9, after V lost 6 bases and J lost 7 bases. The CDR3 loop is CASSPGTGRGGYTF. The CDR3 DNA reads TGTGCCAGCTCCCCAGGGACAGGGCGTGGTGGCTACACCTTC.

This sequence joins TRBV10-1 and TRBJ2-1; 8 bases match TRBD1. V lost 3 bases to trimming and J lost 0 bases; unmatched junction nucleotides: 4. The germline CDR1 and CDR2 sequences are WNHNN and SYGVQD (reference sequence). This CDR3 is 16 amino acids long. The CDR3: CASSDRQGNSYNEQFF. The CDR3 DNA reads TGCGCCAGCAGTGACAGACAGGGGAACTCCTACAATGAGCAGTTCTTC.

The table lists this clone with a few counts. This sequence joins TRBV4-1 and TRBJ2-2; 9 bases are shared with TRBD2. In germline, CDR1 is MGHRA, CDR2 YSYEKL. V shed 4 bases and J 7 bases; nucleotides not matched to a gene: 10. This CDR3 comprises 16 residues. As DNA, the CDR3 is TGCGCCAGCAGCCCCGGTATTAGCGGGGGCGTCGGGGAGCTGTTTTTT. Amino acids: CASSPGISGGVGELFF.